This T cell receptor (beta chain) was obtained from a study of CD8+CD57+ T cells in acquired aplastic anemia (dated by TCRdb to about 2018). Regarding the study in general: On average, sorted CD4+ and CD8+ cells yielded approximately 3 ug of extracted DNA, with a range of about 0.17 to 27.4 ug. CD8+CD57+ expansion was defined as frequency above the mean frequency observed in healthy subjects. General conclusions and limits of the study: Roughly 31 CD8+ CDR3 sequences were shared between patients and controls but appeared highly expressed in patients and within their immunodominant clones. Between patients and healthy controls, no significant difference in CD8+ Simpson's diversity was found (P=0.060).

Details on this clonotype: This clone's antigen is unknown. One base away there is no much larger clone; base qualities are not given.

Expansion of CD8+CD57+ cells had been shown by flow cytometry in the patients chosen for sequencing. All patients had severe acquired aplastic anemia diagnosed by International Study of Aplastic Anemia and Agranulocytosis and Camitta criteria. No patient had received any therapy when blood was sampled. In this study, sorted CD4+ and CD8+ T cells from the blood of healthy subjects and of severe aplastic anemia patients had their TCR repertoires deep-sequenced. Patients were enrolled under clinicaltrials.gov protocols 00001620, 01623167, 00001397, 00071045, 00081523 and 00961064 in the USA. Ficoll-Paque density gradient centrifugation was used to isolate peripheral blood mononuclear cells. Before DNA extraction, CD4+ and CD8+ T cells were sorted with FACS or magnetic beads. Including the terminal cysteine and phenylalanine, the CDR3 comprises 17 residues. Just CDR3 DNA is preserved here, 51 bases in frame from base 1. The V end gives up 0 bases and the J end 1 base, leaving 2 bases in the junction not matched to a gene. CDR1 SSHAT and CDR2 FNYEAQ are derived from the germline V gene (reference sequence).

Genomic DNA served as template for TCR beta VDJ combination and CDR3 sequence profiling. TCR repertoire sequencing was run on an Illumina HiSeq 2000. The study's own analysis went as follows. TRBV/TRBJ rearrangement plots, CDR3 size and DJ length profiles, and Simpson's diversity index were used to assess repertoires. The most abundant DNA sequence in the deep sequencing data was taken as the immunodominant clone. CDR3 amino acid sequences were checked for sharing between subjects and were compared against published repertoires and the VDJdb database. TCRdb reanalyzed the raw reads on its own, using fastp at Q25 for trimming and MiXCR for clone calling, and kept in-frame beta chains. Each entry is one CDR3 protein sequence, shown with its most common DNA and genes. The V and J calls were not made by the authors but by TCRdb's processing. The sample records under 200,000 distinct CDR3 sequences, under 50% of which are singletons. Clones ranked in the top ten supply about 2% of the sample.

The TCR comes from a human donor with aplastic anemia. Input material: sorted CD4+, CD8+, or CD8+CD57+ T cells (not recorded which) from PBMCs. The V gene is TRBV7-7 and the J gene is TRBJ2-3; TRBD2 agrees with 12 junctional bases. In nucleotides, the sequence is TGTGCCAGCAGCTTAGCGGCTAGCGGGAGGGGCACAGATACGCAGTATTTT. Its protein reads: CASSLAASGRGTDTQYF. Where the CDR3 stops, the reference TRBV7-7 and TRBJ2-3 genes take over; the full variable domain is GAGVSQSPRYKVTKRGQDVTLRCDPISSHATLYWYQQALGQGPEFLTYFNYEAQPDKSGLPSDRFSAERPEGSISTLTIQRTEQRDSAMYRCASSLAASGRGTDTQYFGPGTRLTVL.